These 30 T cell receptor beta chains were all obtained from the same sample, sequenced in a study of response to subunit inactivated influenza vaccine. TCRdb re-called the RT-PCR reads through MiXCR, storing one row per CDR3 protein. The sample has around 790,000 distinct CDR3 sequences, around 20% seen once; the top ten hold roughly 10%. Specimen: PBMCs from blood, collected less than 6 days after vaccination. Every receptor here comes from a man between 45 and 60 years old who received an inactivated influenza vaccine.

The V and J genes are TRBV30 and TRBJ2-1, with a tentative D call TRBD2 (5 bases). Between the trimmed V and J ends, which lost 1 base and 10 bases, there was a span of 14 bases. The CDR3 is 13 amino acids. Germline V gene lookup returns CDR1 GTSNPN and CDR2 SVGIG (reference sequence). This chain's CDR3 is CAWSASLRGEQFF. The CDR3 DNA reads as TGTGCCTGGAGTGCCTCCCTCAGAGGGGAGCAGTTCTTC.

V usage is TRBV20-1 and J usage is TRBJ2-7, with 8 bases lining up with TRBD2. CDR1 is DFQATT, CDR2 SNEGSKA, per germline (reference sequence). V shed 4 bases, J shed 7 bases, and the junction held 15 bases outside the gene matches. CDR3 length equals 15 residues. The CDR3 loop is CSATPPSGRTGEQYF. The CDR3 DNA is TGCAGTGCTACGCCTCCTAGCGGGCGAACGGGGGAGCAGTACTTC.

The chain recombines TRBV11-1 with TRBJ2-2; D may match TRBD1 or TRBD2 (5 bases each). Trimming removed 5 bases at V and 6 bases at J, with 10 bases between. Germline CDR1 reads SGHAT; CDR2 reads FQDESV (reference sequence). This CDR3 spans 13 amino acids. Here the CDR3 reads CASSVEGSGELFF. Written as DNA, the CDR3 is TGTGCCAGCAGCGTTGAGGGGTCCGGGGAGCTGTTTTTT.

This clonotype has a handful of counts. The chain recombines TRBV7-2 with TRBJ2-3; no definite D call. The V and J ends lost 3 bases and 2 bases respectively, with 12 bases between them. Germline CDR1 reads SGHTA; CDR2 reads FQGNSA. This CDR3 has 15 amino acids. The CDR3 sequence is CASSFGRRITDTQYF. The CDR3 nucleotides read TGTGCCAGCAGCTTCGGACGGAGAATCACAGATACGCAGTATTTT.

This clonotype was detected a few times. The rearrangement joins TRBV18 to TRBJ2-1; 10 bases map to TRBD2. Germline V gene lookup returns CDR1 KGHSH and CDR2 LQKENI. The trim removed 8 bases at V and 4 bases at J, leaving 5 bases unmatched. This CDR3 contains 14 residues. The CDR3 sequence is CASLETSGYNEQFF. CDR3 nucleotide sequence: TGTGCCAGCCTGGAGACTAGCGGGTACAATGAGCAGTTCTTC. The full variable domain, completed using reference TRBV18 and TRBJ2-1, is NAGVMQNPRHLVRRRGQEARLRCSPMKGHSHVYWYRQLPEEGLKFMVYLQKENIIDESGMPKERFSAEFPKEGPSILRIQQVVRGDSAAYFCASLETSGYNEQFFGPGTRLTVL.

The chain combines TRBV29-1 with TRBJ2-1, with no clear D. The germline gives CDR1 SQVTM, CDR2 ANQGSEA. The V and J ends lost 4 bases and 3 bases respectively, with 7 bases between them. The CDR3 runs 12 residues. CDR3 residues: CSVAIGYNEQFF. CDR3 sequence (DNA): TGCAGCGTTGCGATTGGCTACAATGAGCAGTTCTTC.

V is TRBV28 and J is TRBJ2-2; tentative D call: TRBD1 (6 bases). The CDR3 covers 15 residues. Looked up from germline, CDR1 is MDHEN and CDR2 is SYDVKM. V gave up 3 bases and J gave up 5 bases, with 13 bases separating them. The CDR3 DNA is TGTGCCAGCAGTTTCCAGGGGTTGGAGACCGGGGAGCTGTTTTTT. This encodes CASSFQGLETGELFF.

The chain joins TRBV7-2 to TRBJ2-2, with D unresolved. Germline-derived CDR1 and CDR2 are SGHTA and FQGNSA. This CDR3 is 14 amino acids long. V lost 3 bases to trimming and J lost 3 bases, with 8 bases between them. DNA for the CDR3: TGTGCCAGCAGCTTCCGTCTCGACACCGGGGAGCTGTTTTTT. Its translation: CASSFRLDTGELFF. The entire variable domain, with the rest obtained from reference TRBV7-2 and TRBJ2-2, is as follows: GAGVSQSPSNKVTEKGKDVELRCDPISGHTALYWYRQSLGQGLEFLIYFQGNSAPDKSGLPSDRFSAERTGGSVSTLTIQRTQQEDSAVYLCASSFRLDTGELFFGEGSRLTVL.

The chain joins TRBV20-1 to TRBJ1-5; 7 bases match TRBD1. The CDR3 spans 14 residues. Germline-derived CDR1 and CDR2 are DFQATT and SNEGSKA (reference sequence). V gave up 3 bases and J gave up 5 bases; unmatched junction bases: 7. The CDR3 region is CSARLGQSYQPQHF. The CDR3, as DNA: TGCAGTGCTAGGCTGGGACAGTCCTATCAGCCCCAGCATTTT.

The chain combines TRBV21-1 with TRBJ1-6; TRBD1, as called in the table, went unchecked against the DNA. TRBV21-1 is a recognized pseudogene. This CDR3 spans 15 amino acids. CDR3 in amino acids: CASSKRTGDISPLHF. In DNA, the CDR3 is TGTGCCAGCAGCAAGAGGACAGGGGACATTTCACCCCTCCACTTT.

This clonotype came up many times. This chain joins TRBV7-8 and TRBJ2-3; D gene uncertain. The V end was cut by 4 bases, the J end by 11 bases, with 10 bases between. The CDR3 is 11 residues long. The germline gives CDR1 SGHVS, CDR2 FQNEAQ. CDR3 loop: CASSYDVGQYF. The CDR3 DNA reads as TGTGCCAGCAGCTACGACGTGGGGCAGTATTTT.

V is TRBV9 and J is TRBJ2-1; D is possibly TRBD2 (6 bases). Germline loops: CDR1 SGDLS, CDR2 YYNGEE. V shed 0 bases and J shed 2 bases, with 9 bases lying between them. This CDR3 has 15 residues. CDR3 residues: CASSVVRGPYNEQFF. CDR3 sequence (DNA): TGTGCCAGCAGCGTAGTGCGGGGACCCTACAATGAGCAGTTCTTC.

The chain links TRBV28 to TRBJ2-3; 12 bases align to TRBD2. From germline, CDR1 is MDHEN and CDR2 SYDVKM. The CDR3 has 18 residues. The trim removed 5 bases at V and 2 bases at J, leaving 11 bases unmatched. This chain's CDR3 is CASSLAGGIILVTDTQYF. The CDR3, as DNA: TGTGCCAGCAGTCTAGCGGGAGGGATTATTTTGGTCACAGATACGCAGTATTTT.

This clonotype was counted a few times. The V and J genes are TRBV12-3 or TRBV12-4 and TRBJ1-2; D unclear. CDR3 size: 13 residues. V was pared by 7 bases and J by 6 bases, with 15 bases between. The CDR3 nucleotides read TGTGCCAGCACTGTTGTTGTAGGCCATGGCTACACCTTC. This sequence encodes CASTVVVGHGYTF.

The DNA of the CDR3 is TGTGCCAGCAGTCACGGACAGGTTGAGTTCTTC. Its protein product is CASSHGQVEFF. This chain joins TRBV28 and TRBJ2-1; 7 nucleotides align to TRBD1. The V gene end was trimmed by 5 bases and the J gene end by 14 bases; junction bases not matched to a gene: 6. The CDR3 sequence is 11 residues long. From germline, CDR1 is MDHEN and CDR2 SYDVKM.

This clonotype has a count of ten or more. CDR3 loop: CASSLASSGRSGELFF. The CDR3, as DNA: TGTGCCAGCAGCTTAGCTTCTAGCGGGAGATCCGGGGAGCTGTTTTTT. The chain joins TRBV7-2 to TRBJ2-2; 10 bases line up with TRBD2. The CDR3 has 16 residues. CDR1 and CDR2 from the germline V gene are SGHTA and FQGNSA. Germline trimming cut 0 bases from V and 6 bases from J; bases unmatched to any gene: 4. The full variable domain, completed using reference TRBV7-2 and TRBJ2-2, is GAGVSQSPSNKVTEKGKDVELRCDPISGHTALYWYRQSLGQGLEFLIYFQGNSAPDKSGLPSDRFSAERTGGSVSTLTIQRTQQEDSAVYLCASSLASSGRSGELFFGEGSRLTVL.

V is TRBV20-1 and J is TRBJ2-7, with 11 bases lining up with TRBD2. Trimming cost V 3 bases and J 1 base; bases outside gene matches: 2. CDR1 is DFQATT and CDR2 is SNEGSKA in the germline V gene (reference sequence). The length of the CDR3 is 14 residues. This chain's CDR3 is CSASTSGRSYEQYF. DNA of the CDR3: TGCAGTGCTAGTACTAGCGGGAGATCCTACGAGCAGTACTTC.

V and J are TRBV28 and TRBJ1-5; no firm D call. Germline assignment: CDR1 MDHEN and CDR2 SYDVKM. The CDR3 has 15 amino acids. Trimming stripped 6 bases from V and 4 bases from J, with 16 bases between. CDR3 sequence: CASSVGGPNNQPQHF. The CDR3 coding sequence is TGTGCCAGCAGCGTGGGAGGGCCTAATAATCAGCCCCAGCATTTT.

Many counts were recorded for this clonotype. This sequence joins TRBV15 and TRBJ1-6; D is ambiguous. The V gene's germline CDR1 is LNHNV and CDR2 YYDKDF (reference sequence). Trimming stripped 0 bases from V and 6 bases from J, with 3 bases between. The CDR3 loop spans 13 amino acids. The CDR3 coding sequence is TGTGCCACCAGCAGAGAGAGTAATTCACCCCTCCACTTT. It specifies CATSRESNSPLHF. The full variable domain, in which reference TRBV15 and TRBJ1-6 provide the parts outside the CDR3, is DAMVIQNPRYQVTQFGKPVTLSCSQTLNHNVMYWYQQKSSQAPKLLFHYYDKDFNNEADTPDNFQSRRPNTSFCFLDIRSPGLGDTAMYLCATSRESNSPLHFGNGTRLTVT.

This chain connects TRBV27 to TRBJ1-5; D is undetermined. Germline-derived CDR1 and CDR2 are MNHEY and SMNVEV (reference sequence). The V and J ends lost 2 bases and 3 bases respectively, with 8 bases between them. The length of the CDR3 is 14 residues. The chain's CDR3 is CASSLMASNQPQHF. The CDR3 DNA reads TGTGCCAGCAGTTTAATGGCATCCAATCAGCCCCAGCATTTT.

This clonotype appeared a few times. The V call is TRBV5-6, the J call TRBJ2-3; a possible D gene is TRBD2 (5 bases). Deletions cut 3 bases from V and 11 bases from J, with 16 bases between. The germline V gene has CDR1 SGHDT and CDR2 YYEEEE. This CDR3 comprises 13 residues. The CDR3 bases are TGTGCCAGCAGCTCCATAACCCCCGGGAAGCAGTATTTT. Translation gives CASSSITPGKQYF.

The V and J genes are TRBV11-1 and TRBJ2-1, with D possibly being TRBD2 (5 bases). There are 17 residues in the CDR3. The V gene lost 1 base and the J gene lost 3 bases, with 16 bases spanning the gap. Germline V lookup: CDR1 SGHAT, CDR2 FQDESV (reference sequence). The CDR3 DNA follows: TGTGCCAGCAGCTTAGTCGCGGGTACCGACGTCTACAATGAGCAGTTCTTC. Translating gives CASSLVAGTDVYNEQFF.

The chain combines TRBV7-3 with TRBJ2-5, with 7 bases identical to TRBD1. J gave up 3 bases and V 2 bases, and 6 bases lay outside the gene matches. The CDR3 totals 15 residues. Germline lookup yields CDR1 SGHTA and CDR2 FQGTGA. CDR3 region: CASSLVPGGKETQYF. For the CDR3, the DNA is TGTGCCAGCAGCTTAGTGCCAGGGGGTAAAGAGACCCAGTACTTC.

The chain uses TRBV6-2 or TRBV6-3 and TRBJ2-6, with a weak D call TRBD1 (6 bases). Germline V gene data show CDR1 as MNHEY and CDR2 as SVGEGT. This CDR3 spans 19 amino acids. V lost 1 base and J lost 0, with 16 bases in between. CDR3 nucleotide sequence: TGTGCCAGCAGTTACTTAGAGGACAGACCTGCCTCTGGGGCCAACGTCCTGACTTTC. Residues: CASSYLEDRPASGANVLTF.

V is TRBV12-3 or TRBV12-4 and J is TRBJ2-3; a weak D match, TRBD2 (7 bases). Trimming pared 6 bases from V and 3 bases from J, leaving 16 bases between. The length of the CDR3 is 15 residues. This CDR3 reads CASSKVRGGTDTQYF. In nucleotides, the CDR3 is TGTGCCAGCAGCAAGGTTAGGGGGGGGACAGATACGCAGTATTTT.

The chain combines TRBV6-1 with TRBJ2-7, with D tentatively TRBD2 (5 bases). This CDR3 is 13 amino acids long. The V and J ends lost 7 bases and 6 bases respectively, with 16 bases between them. Germline V gives CDR1 MNHNS, CDR2 SASEGT. The DNA for the CDR3 is TGTGCCAGCAATGAGGGATCGGGCTCCGAGCAGTACTTC. Protein sequence: CASNEGSGSEQYF.

In this sample, this clonotype turned up a few times. The gene calls are TRBV20-1 and TRBJ2-3, with 7 bases matching TRBD2. CDR3 size: 14 residues. From germline, CDR1 is DFQATT and CDR2 SNEGSKA (reference sequence). With V trimmed by 2 bases and J by 1 base, 3 bases remained unmatched. The CDR3 bases are TGCAGTGCTAGACCTAGCGGCGGCACAGATACGCAGTATTTT. It yields the protein CSARPSGGTDTQYF.

The genes are TRBV5-5 and TRBJ2-1, with TRBD2 identical over 10 bases. This CDR3 has 15 amino acids. Germline V gives CDR1 SGHKS, CDR2 YYEKEE (reference sequence). V dropped 4 bases and J dropped 4; count of bases not matched to a gene: 5. The CDR3 DNA reads TGTGCCAGCAGCCGCATTAGCGGGAGGTACAATGAGCAGTTCTTC. Amino acids: CASSRISGRYNEQFF.

This chain connects TRBV20-1 to TRBJ2-1; 11 bases map to TRBD2. This CDR3 is 17 amino acids long. Germline lookup yields CDR1 DFQATT and CDR2 SNEGSKA (reference sequence). Trimming took 5 bases from V and 2 from J; bases not matched to a gene: 11. This CDR3 reads CSAPPLTSGGTYNEQFF. The CDR3 DNA follows: TGCAGTGCTCCACCCCTTACTAGCGGGGGAACCTACAATGAGCAGTTCTTC.

V usage is TRBV28 and J usage is TRBJ2-7; D might be TRBD1 (6 bases). Trimming removed 2 bases from V and 6 bases from J, with 17 bases in between. The germline V gene encodes CDR1 MDHEN and CDR2 SYDVKM. The CDR3 runs to 15 residues. CDR3 sequence: CASSLTPQGWSEQYF. CDR3 sequence (DNA): TGTGCCAGCAGTTTAACCCCACAGGGATGGAGCGAGCAGTACTTC. The full variable domain, in which reference TRBV28 and TRBJ2-7 provide the parts outside the CDR3, is DVKVTQSSRYLVKRTGEKVFLECVQDMDHENMFWYRQDPGLGLRLIYFSYDVKMKEKGDIPEGYSVSREKKERFSLILESASTNQTSMYLCASSLTPQGWSEQYFGPGTRLTVT.